These T cell receptor beta chains were read from a single sample in a study of T cells after yellow fever vaccination. One entry per CDR3 protein, called by TCRdb with MiXCR from the 5' RACE reads. This table holds 500,000 to 650,000 distinct CDR3 sequences, about a sixth found once. The sample here was PBMCs, taken 5 to 6 days after the first yellow fever vaccination. The receptors were gathered from a man between 18 and 35 years old who received the YFV17D yellow fever vaccine. Each CDR3 is given with its conserved first and last residue. D genes are given only for firm matches. The size entry is marked missing in some rows and otherwise reads once, few, many or a size class.

>.|TRBV29-1|TRBJ2-5|.|13
TGCAGCGTTGTCCCTACAGGGAAAGAGACCCAGTACTTC
CSVVPTGKETQYF
>.|TRBV7-2|TRBJ1-1|.|15
TGTGCCAGCAGCTTAGCGCGTCGGGGGAACACTGAAGCTTTCTTT
CASSLARRGNTEAFF
>few|TRBV12-3/TRBV12-4|TRBJ2-3|.|12
TGTGCCAGCAGTACACCCCCGGATACGCAGTATTTT
CASSTPPDTQYF
>.|TRBV7-9|TRBJ2-4|.|13
TGTGCCAGCAGCTCCGGGGTAGCGAACATTCAGTACTTC
CASSSGVANIQYF
>once|TRBV18|TRBJ2-3|.|14
TGTGCCAGCTCACTCGTACTACCCCTAGATACGCAGTATTTT
CASSLVLPLDTQYF
>few|TRBV29-1|TRBJ1-5|.|14
TGCAGCGTTGGGACTTCAGGGACTAATCAGCCCCAGCATTTT
CSVGTSGTNQPQHF
>few|TRBV7-7|TRBJ2-3|.|13
TGTGCCAGCAGCATGGATATCTCAGATACGCAGTATTTT
CASSMDISDTQYF
>many|TRBV7-2|TRBJ2-2|TRBD2|15
TGTGCCAGCAGCCTGACTAGCGGGGGTGGCGGGGAGCTGTTTTTT
CASSLTSGGGGELFF
>.|TRBV6-1|TRBJ2-1|.|13
TGTGCCAGCAGAAGACAGGTCTACAATGAGCAGTTCTTC
CASRRQVYNEQFF
>few|TRBV7-8|TRBJ2-5|.|16
TGTGCCAGCAGCCCTCCGACAGGCCTACCACGGGAGACCCAGTACTTC
CASSPPTGLPRETQYF
>.|TRBV7-9|TRBJ2-3|.|17
TGTGCCAGCAGCTTAAATGTGGGGGGTCAAAGCACAGATACGCAGTATTTT
CASSLNVGGQSTDTQYF
>few|TRBV9|TRBJ2-2|TRBD2|19
TGTGCCAGCAGCGCGACCTATTTCTTACGCAGCGGGGTAACCGGGGAGCTGTTTTTT
CASSATYFLRSGVTGELFF
>.|TRBV13|TRBJ2-2|TRBD2|16
TGTGCCAGCAGCTTACTTATTACGGGGGGACCCGGGGAGCTGTTTTTT
CASSLLITGGPGELFF
>.|TRBV12-3/TRBV12-4|TRBJ1-3|.|13
TGTGCCAGCAGTTGGGGTGGGAAAAACACCATATATTTT
CASSWGGKNTIYF
>few|TRBV20-1|TRBJ2-5|.|15
TGCAGTGCTAGAGAGTGGGGGAGGTACCAAGAGACCCAGTACTTC
CSAREWGRYQETQYF
>.|TRBV12-3/TRBV12-4|TRBJ1-2|.|15
TGTGCCAGCAGTTTGACGGGACACCCTAACTATGGCTACACCTTC
CASSLTGHPNYGYTF
>many|TRBV18|TRBJ2-2|.|13
TGCGCCAGCAGCCCCCCAGGAGCCGGGGAGCTGTTTTTT
CASSPPGAGELFF
>.|TRBV2|TRBJ2-1|TRBD1|14
TGTGCCAGCAGAGCCGGGACAGGGGGACTTGTGCAGTTCTTC
CASRAGTGGLVQFF
>.|TRBV4-1|TRBJ2-6|.|16
TGCGCCAGCAGCCCAGGGGGGGGGGCTGGGGCCAACGTCCTGACTTTC
CASSPGGGAGANVLTF
>many|TRBV5-6|TRBJ2-1|TRBD2|15
TGTGCCAGCAGCTCGGGGGAGCGGGGGGTCAATGAGCAGTTCTTC
CASSSGERGVNEQFF
>few|TRBV6-5|TRBJ1-1|TRBD1|16
TGTGCCAGCAGTTACTCGACAGGGGGCTTGGGCACTGAAGCTTTCTTT
CASSYSTGGLGTEAFF
>.|TRBV23-1|TRBJ2-3|TRBD1|15
TGCGCCAGCCCCACACTACAGGGGGCGACAGATACGCAGTATTTT
CASPTLQGATDTQYF
>few|TRBV29-1|TRBJ2-2|.|16
TGCAGCGTTGAAGACCAGGACAGTTCGAACACCGGGGAGCTGTTTTTT
CSVEDQDSSNTGELFF
>few|TRBV7-9|TRBJ2-1|TRBD2|15
TGTGCCAGCAGCCCTCCGGGACTAGTTGGACAAGAGCAGTTCTTC
CASSPPGLVGQEQFF
>many|TRBV6-4|TRBJ2-3|TRBD2|21
TGTGCCAGCAGTACAACCCCACATCCCCTAGCGGGGGGGCGAAGCACAGATACGCAGTATTTT
CASSTTPHPLAGGRSTDTQYF
>.|TRBV20-1|TRBJ2-4|.|15
TGCAGTGCTATCGAGGTTTTAGGAGCCAAAAACATTCAGTACTTC
CSAIEVLGAKNIQYF
>.|TRBV13|TRBJ2-5|.|14
TGTGCCAGCAGCCTTCCCCGAGGGGTCGAGACCCAGTACTTC
CASSLPRGVETQYF
>.|TRBV5-1|TRBJ1-6|TRBD1|16
TGCGCCAGCAGCCTCGTACGACAGGGGGTAGATTCACCCCTCCACTTT
CASSLVRQGVDSPLHF
>few|TRBV11-2|TRBJ2-2|.|15
TGTGCCAGCAGCTTAGTCCAGGGGGGGCCCGGGGAGCTGTTTTTT
CASSLVQGGPGELFF
>few|TRBV20-1|TRBJ2-2|.|16
TGCAGTGCTAGAGATAGGACGACGGGGGCGACCGGGGAGCTGTTTTTT
CSARDRTTGATGELFF
>.|TRBV7-2|TRBJ2-2|.|13
TGTGCCAGCAGCTCAAAGAACACCGGGGAGCTGTTTTTT
CASSSKNTGELFF
>.|TRBV6-5|TRBJ1-2|TRBD1|17
TGTGCCAGCAGTTACTTCCGTGATCCGGGACAGGGCTATGGCTACACCTTC
CASSYFRDPGQGYGYTF
>.|TRBV4-1|TRBJ2-5|TRBD1|13
TGCGCCAGCAGCGACAGGGGTTGGGAGACCCAGTACTTC
CASSDRGWETQYF
>.|TRBV6-2/TRBV6-3|TRBJ1-3|.|12
TGTGCCAGCAGTTCGCTTGGAAACACCATATATTTT
CASSSLGNTIYF
>many|TRBV7-7|TRBJ1-1|TRBD1|13
TGTGCCAGCAGCGTGGACAGGGGCACTGAAGCTTTCTTT
CASSVDRGTEAFF
>.|TRBV20-1|TRBJ1-5|.|15
TGCAGTGCTGACTTGCTGGGCAGGGCCCATCAGCCCCAGCATTTT
CSADLLGRAHQPQHF
>many|TRBV4-3|TRBJ2-3|TRBD2|15
TGCGCCAGCAGCCAGGTAGCGGGGGGGCGAGAAGCGCAGTATTTT
CASSQVAGGREAQYF
>few|TRBV6-5|TRBJ2-3|.|14
TGTGCCAGCAGTTACTCTAGCGGCACAGATACGCAGTATTTT
CASSYSSGTDTQYF
>.|TRBV5-1|TRBJ2-3|.|15
TGCGCCAGCAGCTTGGAGTTGGGGTTCGTGGATACGCAGTATTTT
CASSLELGFVDTQYF
>once|TRBV5-1|TRBJ1-1|TRBD1|14
TGCGCCAGCACCTATACTACAGGGGACACTGAAGCTTTCTTT
CASTYTTGDTEAFF
>.|TRBV18|TRBJ1-6|.|13
TGTGCCAGCTCAAAACAGGAAAATTCACCCCTCCACTTT
CASSKQENSPLHF
>few|TRBV12-3/TRBV12-4|TRBJ2-1|.|13
TGTGCCATGGGGGGAAGCTCCTACAATGAGCAGTTCTTC
CAMGGSSYNEQFF
>few|TRBV24-1|TRBJ2-1|TRBD1|18
TGTGCCACCAGTGATCCCGCGGTGGGGACAGGTTACTACAATGAGCAGTTCTTC
CATSDPAVGTGYYNEQFF
>few|TRBV2|TRBJ1-1|TRBD1|13
TGTGCCAGCACCAGGGGGCCGGGGACTGAAGCTTTCTTT
CASTRGPGTEAFF
>.|TRBV5-1|TRBJ2-6|.|15
TGCGCCAGCAGCGCGGACCCCTCTGGGGCCAACGTCCTGACTTTC
CASSADPSGANVLTF
>few|TRBV7-2|TRBJ2-7|TRBD2|16
TGTGCCAGCAGCGCGATAGCGGGGGGTGGGACCTACGAGCAGTACTTC
CASSAIAGGGTYEQYF
>.|TRBV19|TRBJ1-5|.|12
TGTGCCAGTAGTATGGGAAATCAGCCCCAGCATTTT
CASSMGNQPQHF
>.|TRBV4-2|TRBJ2-1|.|15
TGTGCCAGCAGCCAAGATCAACATCCCTACAATGAGCAGTTCTTC
CASSQDQHPYNEQFF
>few|TRBV12-3/TRBV12-4|TRBJ1-5|.|15
TGTGCCAGCACCCAACAACAGGGTAGCAATCAGCCCCAGCATTTT
CASTQQQGSNQPQHF
>.|TRBV28|TRBJ1-5|.|15
TGTGCCAGCAGCTCTACAGGGACTAGCAATCAGCCCCAGCATTTT
CASSSTGTSNQPQHF
>few|TRBV24-1|TRBJ2-7|TRBD2|14
TGTGCCACCAGGGGGACTAGCGGGACCCCGGAGCAGTACTTC
CATRGTSGTPEQYF
>few|TRBV3-1|TRBJ2-2|TRBD1|14
TGTGCCAGCAGCTATCGACAGGGATCCGGGGAGCTGTTTTTT
CASSYRQGSGELFF
>few|TRBV4-2|TRBJ2-7|.|15
TGTGCCAGCAGCCTGCGAACGTCTGAACGCTACGAGCAGTACTTC
CASSLRTSERYEQYF
>many|TRBV7-3|TRBJ2-5|TRBD2|14
TGTGCCAGCAGCTTACGCGGGGGGGGCGAGACCCAGTACTTC
CASSLRGGGETQYF
>.|TRBV15|TRBJ1-5|.|14
TGTGCCACCAGCCGAAATTGGGCGGGTCAGCCCCAGCATTTT
CATSRNWAGQPQHF
>few|TRBV18|TRBJ2-3|.|16
TGTGCCAGCTCACGACTTAGCGACGCAGACACAGATACGCAGTATTTT
CASSRLSDADTDTQYF
>.|TRBV5-1|TRBJ2-5|.|13
TGCGCCAGCTTGGCGGACGGGATGGAGACCCAGTACTTC
CASLADGMETQYF